The rows below give T cell receptor beta chains drawn from one sample of a study of T-cell reconstitution after alpha-beta-depleted transplantation in children. TCRdb called the PCR reads again in MiXCR, with one record for every CDR3 protein. The sample includes about 500,000 distinct CDR3 sequences, around a third of them seen just once. The sample here was PBMCs from the stem cell graft donor, taken from the stem cell graft. The receptors here all came from a human donor who donated a stem cell graft to a child with aplastic anemia. Each CDR3 is given with its conserved first and last residue. The order of the fields is D gene, J gene, clone size, V gene, CDR3 protein, CDR3 DNA. A D gene is named only where the DNA matches it firmly. Clone size, where shown, is once, few, many, or a class for clones that have expanded.

>TRBD2|TRBJ2-1|-|TRBV5-6
CASSFLTSGRVGEQFF
TGTGCCAGCAGCTTTCTTACTAGCGGGAGAGTCGGTGAGCAGTTCTTC
>TRBD1|TRBJ1-2|few|TRBV9
CASSSLGQGAVSYGYTF
TGTGCCAGCAGCTCCCTCGGACAGGGGGCGGTGTCCTATGGCTACACCTTC
>-|TRBJ2-5|few|TRBV12-3/TRBV12-4
CASSSLVGVMETQYF
TGTGCCAGCAGTTCCCTGGTGGGAGTAATGGAGACCCAGTACTTC
>TRBD2|TRBJ2-2|-|TRBV18
CASLIGTSSSVLGGELFF
TGTGCCAGCCTGATTGGGACTAGCTCTTCGGTCCTAGGCGGGGAGCTGTTTTTT
>-|TRBJ1-2|-|TRBV18
CASSPQGVSANYGYTF
TGTGCCAGCTCACCACAGGGGGTATCGGCTAACTATGGCTACACCTTC
>-|TRBJ1-1|-|TRBV5-6
CASSPDRRMNTEAFF
TGTGCCAGCAGCCCTGACAGGAGGATGAACACTGAAGCTTTCTTT
>-|TRBJ2-7|-|TRBV29-1
CSVATHEQYF
TGCAGCGTGGCTACCCACGAGCAGTACTTC
>TRBD2|TRBJ2-3|few|TRBV7-2
CASRPGLGLSTDTQYF
TGTGCCAGCAGACCAGGACTAGGTCTGAGCACAGATACGCAGTATTTT
>TRBD1|TRBJ2-7|-|TRBV20-1
CSARADRVHEQYF
TGCAGTGCTAGGGCGGACAGGGTCCACGAGCAGTACTTC
>-|TRBJ2-3|few|TRBV20-1
CSAHGLLLTDTQYF
TGCAGTGCGCACGGACTTTTACTCACAGATACGCAGTATTTT
>-|TRBJ2-3|-|TRBV11-2
CASSLSSKFNTDTQYF
TGTGCCAGCAGCTTATCTAGCAAGTTTAACACAGATACGCAGTATTTT
>-|TRBJ1-2|-|TRBV27
CASSFGQGFNGYTF
TGTGCCAGCAGTTTCGGTCAGGGCTTCAATGGCTACACCTTC
>-|TRBJ2-7|-|TRBV20-1
CSARDPVGAKSYEQYF
TGCAGTGCTAGAGATCCCGTCGGCGCCAAATCCTACGAGCAGTACTTC
>TRBD1|TRBJ2-7|-|TRBV18
CASSPPRGTGQYEQYF
TGTGCCAGCTCACCACCCCGAGGGACAGGTCAGTACGAGCAGTACTTC
>-|TRBJ1-2|-|TRBV30
CAWSVGANYGYTF
TGTGCCTGGAGTGTAGGGGCGAACTATGGCTACACCTTC
>-|TRBJ2-1|-|TRBV7-2
CASSAGGARSYNEQFF
TGTGCCAGCAGCGCCGGGGGAGCTAGGTCCTACAATGAGCAGTTCTTC
>-|TRBJ2-1|-|TRBV9
CASSVGDRSLNEQFF
TGTGCCAGCAGCGTGGGGGACCGCTCCCTCAATGAGCAGTTCTTC
>TRBD2|TRBJ2-2|-|TRBV24-1
CATSDLQRGGSTGELFF
TGTGCCACCAGTGATTTGCAACGTGGCGGGAGTACCGGGGAGCTGTTTTTT
>-|TRBJ2-3|-|TRBV5-5
CASSLDRPDTQYF
TGTGCCAGCAGCTTGGACAGACCAGATACGCAGTATTTT
>TRBD1|TRBJ1-5|once|TRBV29-1
CSVADRALNQPQHF
TGCAGCGTCGCAGACAGGGCTTTAAATCAGCCCCAGCATTTT
>-|TRBJ2-3|few|TRBV11-2
CASSLERGDTQYF
TGTGCCAGCAGCCTAGAGAGGGGAGATACGCAGTATTTT
>TRBD1|TRBJ1-1|-|TRBV7-9
CASRMDRNPEAFF
TGTGCCAGCAGGATGGACAGGAATCCTGAAGCTTTCTTT
>-|TRBJ1-5|-|TRBV6-2/TRBV6-3
CASSYYPTVAGAYSNQPQHF
TGTGCCAGCAGTTACTACCCTACCGTGGCAGGGGCTTATAGCAATCAGCCCCAGCATTTT
>-|TRBJ2-1|few|TRBV20-1
CSARDGTYNEQFF
TGCAGTGCTAGAGACGGGACCTACAATGAGCAGTTCTTC
>-|TRBJ2-3|once|TRBV28
CASSLRSIGTDTQYF
TGTGCCAGCAGTTTACGTAGCATTGGCACAGATACGCAGTATTTT
>TRBD1|TRBJ1-3|-|TRBV19
CASSIPGGGNTIYF
TGTGCCAGTAGTATCCCAGGGGGTGGAAACACCATATATTTT
>-|TRBJ2-1|few|TRBV29-1
CSAGGYDSYNEQFF
TGCAGCGCCGGCGGGTACGATTCCTACAATGAGCAGTTCTTC
>TRBD1|TRBJ2-7|few|TRBV9
CASSAWDSPYEQYF
TGTGCCAGCAGCGCGTGGGACAGTCCCTACGAGCAGTACTTC
>-|TRBJ2-2|-|TRBV7-2
CASSSYIGGTGELFF
TGTGCCAGCAGCTCCTACATTGGGGGGACCGGGGAGCTGTTTTTT
>TRBD2|TRBJ2-5|many|TRBV30
CAWAIGLAGARETQYF
TGTGCCTGGGCAATCGGACTAGCGGGAGCCAGGGAGACCCAGTACTTC
>-|TRBJ1-1|-|TRBV20-1
CSARMIMGGTEAFF
TGCAGTGCTAGGATGATTATGGGGGGCACTGAAGCTTTCTTT
>-|TRBJ2-7|many|TRBV29-1
CSAYRDYEQYF
TGCAGCGCATACAGGGACTACGAGCAGTACTTC
>TRBD2|TRBJ2-1|-|TRBV12-3/TRBV12-4
CALTSRGSTSGKYNEQFF
TGTGCCCTCACCTCTCGCGGCTCGACTAGCGGGAAGTACAATGAGCAGTTCTTC
>-|TRBJ1-1|-|TRBV24-1
CATSPGSRGSTAFF
TGTGCCACCAGTCCGGGGAGTAGGGGATCGACAGCTTTCTTT
>-|TRBJ2-5|-|TRBV5-5
CASSSGGLGNQETQYF
TGTGCCAGCAGCTCAGGAGGCCTGGGGAACCAAGAGACCCAGTACTTC
>TRBD2|TRBJ2-3|few|TRBV7-2
CASSPRGGRPGGDTQYF
TGTGCCAGCAGCCCCCGGGGCGGGAGACCCGGGGGAGATACGCAGTATTTT
>-|TRBJ2-5|few|TRBV12-3/TRBV12-4
CASSLSGRLETQYF
TGTGCCAGCAGTTTATCGGGGCGTCTAGAGACCCAGTACTTC
>-|TRBJ1-6|few|TRBV12-3/TRBV12-4
CASRGADSPLHF
TGTGCCAGCAGGGGGGCGGATTCACCCCTCCACTTT
>-|TRBJ2-2|-|TRBV6-5
CASHKYTGELFF
TGTGCCAGCCATAAGTACACCGGGGAGCTGTTTTTT
>-|TRBJ2-2|few|TRBV28
CASSSQGLGGELFF
TGTGCCAGCAGTTCACAGGGTCTTGGCGGGGAGCTGTTTTTT
>-|TRBJ1-4|-|TRBV11-3
CASSRGGGDEKLFF
TGTGCCAGCAGCCGAGGTGGAGGGGACGAAAAACTGTTTTTT
>TRBD2|TRBJ2-3|-|TRBV14
CASSQDLQAGVSDTQYF
TGTGCCAGCAGCCAAGATTTACAAGCGGGAGTCTCAGATACGCAGTATTTT